Given below is one TCR beta chain in context. The germline V and J ends were trimmed by 1 base and 2 bases, with 10 bases remaining between them. Germline V gene sequence: CDR1 SGDLS, CDR2 YYNGEE. CDR3 size: 15 residues. Using immunoSEQ multiplex PCR, the repertoire was profiled, and TCRdb retains in-frame clones only, with some absent. The sample holds tens of thousands of clones, more than 75% seen once. This sample stems from a study of identifying expanded T cells in peripheral blood. The rearrangement joins TRBV9 to TRBJ2-1; D is possibly TRBD1 (6 bases). This TCR derives from a person aged 18 to 75 in good health. Sequencing input: blood. The CDR3 spells CASSVSGDPYNEQFF. Written as DNA, the CDR3 is TGTGCCAGCAGCGTATCAGGGGACCCCTACAATGAGCAGTTCTTC.